Listed below are T cell receptor beta chains from one sample, sequenced in a study of shared clonotypes between healthy human individuals. Generated by immunoSEQ multiplex PCR, the TCRdb table keeps only in-frame clones and is missing some. The repertoire holds around 2,000,000 clones, with over 85% as singletons. Material: naive CD8+ T cells sorted from blood. The origin of the receptors is a man younger than 35 in good health. The CDR3 runs from the conserved cysteine through the conserved F or W. The order of the fields is D gene, J gene, V gene, clone size, CDR3 DNA, CDR3 protein. A D gene is named only where the DNA matches it firmly. Only some rows state a clone size, as once, few, many or a class for expanded clones.

>.|TRBJ2-1|TRBV7-6|once
TGTGCCAGCAGCTTAGCGCTCCGCGGTCCCCGGGCCGAGCAGTTCTTC
CASSLALRGPRAEQFF
>.|TRBJ1-5|TRBV19|.
TGTGCCAGTAGGTTAATGTGGGGGGCCAGGCAGCCCCAGCATTTT
CASRLMWGARQPQHF
>.|TRBJ2-7|TRBV10-2|once
TGCGCCAGCAGTGACGGGCGCTCCTACGAGCAGTACTTC
CASSDGRSYEQYF
>.|TRBJ1-2|TRBV19|.
TGTGCCAGTAGTAAGACACCCACGGCGGGCTACACCTTC
CASSKTPTAGYTF
>TRBD2|TRBJ2-3|TRBV6-6|.
TGTGCCAGCAGTACGGGACTAGCGGGAGGCACAGATACGCAGTATTTT
CASSTGLAGGTDTQYF
>.|TRBJ1-1|TRBV7-9|.
TGTGCCAGCAGCTTAGTGGGGGGCCCTGAAGCTTTCTTT
CASSLVGGPEAFF
>TRBD2|TRBJ2-7|TRBV18|.
TGTGCCAGCTCACCTAGGACTAGCGCAGCCTACGAGCAGTACTTC
CASSPRTSAAYEQYF
>.|TRBJ2-3|TRBV30|.
TGTGCCTGGAGTGTCTCGGACAGCTCAGATACGCAGTATTTT
CAWSVSDSSDTQYF
>.|TRBJ2-7|TRBV6-6|.
TGTGCCAGCAGCCCAGGGGAAGCCTACGAGCAGTACTTC
CASSPGEAYEQYF
>.|TRBJ2-1|TRBV7-8|.
TGTGCCAGCAGCTTTGAGGATTACAATGAGCAGTTCTTC
CASSFEDYNEQFF
>.|TRBJ2-7|TRBV7-9|.
TGTGCCTCCGAGGGCCTTAGTAAGGGGACCTCCTACGAGCAGTACTTC
CASEGLSKGTSYEQYF
>.|TRBJ2-1|TRBV30|once
TGTGCCTGGGCAAGCATGAATGAGCAGTTCTTC
CAWASMNEQFF
>.|TRBJ2-1|TRBV4-1|.
TGCGCCAGCAGCCAACGACAGGCTTACAATGAGCAGTTCTTC
CASSQRQAYNEQFF
>.|TRBJ2-5|TRBV7-9|.
TGTGCCAGCAGCTTTGGGACAACCCAAGAGACCCAGTACTTC
CASSFGTTQETQYF
>.|TRBJ2-2|TRBV5-6|.
TGTGCCAGCAGCTTGTACAGAGCGACCGGGGAGCTGTTTTTT
CASSLYRATGELFF
>.|TRBJ1-2|TRBV4-2|.
TGTGCCAGCAGCCAAGAAGGGGGAAGTGGCTACACCTTC
CASSQEGGSGYTF
>TRBD2|TRBJ2-7|TRBV5-1|.
TGCGCCAGCAGTAGGGAAGCGGGAGCCCCCTACGAGCAGTACTTC
CASSREAGAPYEQYF
>.|TRBJ2-1|TRBV30|.
TGTGCCTCCTTTAGAGCAGCAGATGAGCAGTTCTTC
CASFRAADEQFF
>.|TRBJ1-1|TRBV9|.
TGTGCCAGCAGCGCACTACAGGTTCTTGACGTTTCTGAAGCTTTCTTT
CASSALQVLDVSEAFF
>.|TRBJ2-2|TRBV11-2|.
TGTGCCAGCAGACTCTGGTCCGGGGAGCTGTTTTTT
CASRLWSGELFF
>.|TRBJ2-5|TRBV14|.
TGTGCCAGCAGCCCCCTCCAGGGGCGGCAAGAGACCCAGTACTTC
CASSPLQGRQETQYF
>.|TRBJ2-7|TRBV28|.
TGTGCCAGCAGTTTGGACGGTTCCTACGAGCAGTACTTC
CASSLDGSYEQYF
>TRBD2|TRBJ2-2|TRBV4-1|.
TGCGCCAGCAGCTTTCGACTAGCGGGTGTGAACACCGGGGAGCTGTTTTTT
CASSFRLAGVNTGELFF
>.|TRBJ2-1|TRBV7-9|.
TGTGCCAGCAGCTTATATTGGGCTACCGATGAGCAGTTCTTC
CASSLYWATDEQFF
>.|TRBJ1-5|TRBV19|.
TGTGCCAGTAGTATGATCCCTCCAGGTGATCAGCCCCAGCATTTT
CASSMIPPGDQPQHF
>TRBD1|TRBJ2-5|TRBV28|.
TGTGCCAGCAGTCTTACAGGGGGCATAGAGACCCAGTACTTC
CASSLTGGIETQYF
>.|TRBJ2-2|TRBV5-1|.
TGCGCCAGCAGCTTGGCAGTGACCCCGCCCACCGGGGAGCTGTTTTTT
CASSLAVTPPTGELFF
>TRBD2|TRBJ2-3|TRBV5-1|few
TGCGCCAGCAGCCCCCTATCGGGGGGGAGCACAGATACGCAGTATTTT
CASSPLSGGSTDTQYF
>.|TRBJ2-1|TRBV6-5|.
TGTGCCCTCGGTGGAGAATCCTACAATGAGCAGTTCTTC
CALGGESYNEQFF
>.|TRBJ2-3|TRBV10-1|.
TGCGCCAGCAGTGAGTCTCCGGCGGACTACGGGGATACGCAGTATTTT
CASSESPADYGDTQYF
>.|TRBJ2-5|TRBV9|.
TGTGCCAGCAGCCCTCGAGGGGGTCAAGAGACCCAGTACTTC
CASSPRGGQETQYF
>.|TRBJ2-7|TRBV7-9|.
TGTGCCATTACCCTCCCGGGTCGTGACTACGAGCAGTACTTC
CAITLPGRDYEQYF
>TRBD1|TRBJ2-2|TRBV9|.
TGTGCCAGCAGCGCTCAGGACAGGGCGAACACCGGGGAGCTGTTTTTT
CASSAQDRANTGELFF
>.|TRBJ1-1|TRBV7-2|.
TGTGCCAGCAGCTTAAGGCTCCATATGAACACTGAAGCTTTCTTT
CASSLRLHMNTEAFF
>TRBD1|TRBJ2-7|TRBV6-1|.
TGTGCCAGCAGTGAAAAGTATTGGTGGGAACAGGGGGCGTATGAGCAGTACTTC
CASSEKYWWEQGAYEQYF
>TRBD1|TRBJ2-1|TRBV5-4|.
TGTGCCAGCAGCTTGAGAGGGGGCGGGAATGAGCAGTTCTTC
CASSLRGGGNEQFF
>.|TRBJ1-2|TRBV5-1|.
TGCGCCAGCAGCTGGGACACTGGCTATGGCTACACCTTC
CASSWDTGYGYTF
>TRBD1|TRBJ1-6|TRBV6-1|.
TGTGCCAGCAGTGACAGCGGGTGGACAGGGCCCTATAATTCACCCCTCCACTTT
CASSDSGWTGPYNSPLHF
>TRBD1|TRBJ2-7|TRBV7-2|.
TGTGCCAGCAGCTCGTCGGGGACAGGGCGGCTCGAGCAGTACTTC
CASSSSGTGRLEQYF
>TRBD1|TRBJ1-1|TRBV6-6|.
TGTGCCAGCAGCCCTGACAGGGGGGCTGAAGCTTTCTTT
CASSPDRGAEAFF
>TRBD2|TRBJ2-3|TRBV4-1|.
TGCGCCAGCAGCCAAGATGGGACTAGCGGGAGGTACACAGATACGCAGTATTTT
CASSQDGTSGRYTDTQYF
>.|TRBJ2-7|TRBV6-5|.
TGTGCCAGCAGTCTCGACCTAAACGAGCAGTACTTC
CASSLDLNEQYF
>.|TRBJ2-5|TRBV19|.
TGTGCCAGTAGCACCACCCGACAGACCCAAGAGACCCAGTACTTC
CASSTTRQTQETQYF
>.|TRBJ2-7|TRBV7-9|.
TGTGCCAGCACCGTGACCGGGATCTCCTACGAGCAGTACTTC
CASTVTGISYEQYF
>.|TRBJ2-7|TRBV4-1|.
TGCGCCAGCAGCCAGGGGACGACCTACGAGCAGTACTTC
CASSQGTTYEQYF
>.|TRBJ1-6|TRBV28|.
TGTGCCAGCAGTTTATTTGTGCAGAAATCACCCCTCCACTTT
CASSLFVQKSPLHF
>.|TRBJ2-1|TRBV27|.
TGTGCCAGCAGTTTATCGTCCGACAATGAGCAGTTCTTC
CASSLSSDNEQFF
>.|TRBJ1-2|TRBV25-1|.
TGTGCCAGCAGTAGCGGGACACCGGCCGTCTATGGCTACACCTTC
CASSSGTPAVYGYTF
>.|TRBJ1-2|TRBV6-5|once
TGTGCCAGCACCGGGAGTTCTCCGGGGTATGGCTACACCTTC
CASTGSSPGYGYTF
>.|TRBJ2-2|TRBV5-4|.
TGTGCCAGCAGTTTACTCGGGGAGCTGTTTTTT
CASSLLGELFF
>TRBD1|TRBJ2-7|TRBV13|.
TGTGCCAGCAGCTTAGTGGGACAGGGGGCGGTCGAGCAGTACTTC
CASSLVGQGAVEQYF
>.|TRBJ2-1|TRBV5-4|.
TGTGCCAGCAGCTTGGAAGGAAATGAGCAGTTCTTC
CASSLEGNEQFF
>.|TRBJ2-7|TRBV7-2|.
TGTGCCAGCACCTACCCTAGCGAGTGGGGACTCTACGAGCAGTACTTC
CASTYPSEWGLYEQYF